This is a list of T cell receptor beta chains from one sample in a study of T cells in Graves' hyperthyroidism and ophthalmopathy. Each CDR3 protein is one row after TCRdb ran MiXCR on the multiplex PCR reads. Seen here are 600,000 to 700,000 distinct CDR3 sequences, over 12% observed once, and the top ten hold 3.5% to 4.5%. Sample: blood. The receptors derive from a woman aged 40 to 50 with Graves' ophthalmopathy. CDR3s include the opening cysteine and the closing phenylalanine or tryptophan. A D gene is named only where the DNA matches it firmly. Clone size is given for some rows only: seen once, a few or many times, or a class if the clone is expanded.

cdr3_length	v_call	j_call	d_call	clone_size	cdr3_aa	cdr3_nt
15	TRBV9	TRBJ2-7	TRBD1	many	CASSVEGTVSYEQYF	TGTGCCAGCAGCGTAGAGGGGACAGTTTCCTACGAGCAGTACTTC
15	TRBV24-1	TRBJ2-2	TRBD1	-	CATGPGTAYTGELFF	TGTGCCACCGGCCCCGGGACAGCTTACACCGGGGAGCTGTTTTTT
14	TRBV11-2	TRBJ2-3	TRBD2	few	CASSPRLAADTQYF	TGTGCCAGCAGCCCTCGACTAGCCGCAGATACGCAGTATTTT
14	TRBV7-2	TRBJ1-2	-	many	CASSLARGHYGYTF	TGTGCCAGCAGCTTAGCTCGGGGTCACTATGGCTACACCTTC
12	TRBV12-3/TRBV12-4	TRBJ2-5	-	many	CASTQTFETQYF	TGTGCCAGCACTCAGACGTTTGAGACCCAGTACTTC
13	TRBV28	TRBJ2-7	-	-	CASSSMGRYVQYF	TGTGCCAGCAGTTCGATGGGGCGGTATGTGCAGTACTTC
16	TRBV6-1	TRBJ2-5	TRBD2	many	CASSIGLAAIQETQYF	TGTGCCAGCAGCATCGGACTAGCGGCCATTCAAGAGACCCAGTACTTC
14	TRBV2	TRBJ2-7	-	-	CASRRLQGTYEQYF	TGTGCCAGCAGACGATTACAGGGAACCTACGAGCAGTACTTC
15	TRBV7-2	TRBJ1-4	-	-	CASSLASGSNEKLFF	TGTGCCAGCAGCTTAGCCTCAGGGTCTAATGAAAAACTGTTTTTT
14	TRBV27	TRBJ2-7	-	few	CASSLKGVVVEQYF	TGTGCCAGCAGTTTAAAGGGAGTAGTGGTCGAGCAGTACTTC
15	TRBV30	TRBJ2-5	-	-	CAWSIRGLGGETQYF	TGTGCCTGGAGTATCAGAGGGTTGGGCGGCGAGACCCAGTACTTC
16	TRBV11-1	TRBJ1-2	TRBD1	-	CASSQLVARGPDGYTF	TGTGCCAGCAGCCAGCTGGTCGCCAGGGGGCCCGATGGCTACACCTTC
14	TRBV14	TRBJ2-5	-	-	CASSQDYGEETQYF	TGTGCCAGCAGCCAAGATTACGGGGAAGAGACCCAGTACTTC
17	TRBV5-1	TRBJ2-7	-	-	CASSPAPAYRAYYEQYF	TGCGCCAGCAGCCCCGCACCCGCCTACAGGGCCTACTACGAGCAGTACTTC
17	TRBV28	TRBJ2-6	TRBD2	many	CASSFVAGGPGANVLTF	TGTGCCAGCAGTTTTGTGGCGGGAGGGCCTGGGGCCAACGTCCTGACTTTC
13	TRBV2	TRBJ2-1	-	many	CASSPLGANEQFF	TGTGCCAGCAGTCCTCTTGGGGCCAATGAGCAGTTCTTC
12	TRBV30	TRBJ2-1	TRBD1	many	CAWGDRVDEQFF	TGTGCCTGGGGGGACAGGGTAGATGAGCAGTTCTTC
13	TRBV12-3/TRBV12-4	TRBJ1-5	TRBD1	many	CASTHQGDQPQHF	TGTGCCAGCACTCATCAGGGGGATCAGCCCCAGCATTTT
14	TRBV12-3/TRBV12-4	TRBJ2-7	-	many	CASSLLGSFYEQYF	TGTGCCAGCAGTTTACTCGGTAGCTTTTACGAGCAGTACTTC
15	TRBV25-1	TRBJ2-5	TRBD1	many	CASSAGTAEGETQYF	TGTGCCAGCAGTGCCGGGACAGCCGAGGGAGAGACCCAGTACTTC
13	TRBV27	TRBJ2-7	-	many	CASSFSLSHEQYF	TGTGCCAGCAGTTTTAGCCTCTCCCACGAGCAGTACTTC
12	TRBV3-1	TRBJ1-2	-	-	CASSPAPGGYTF	TGTGCCAGCAGCCCAGCCCCAGGAGGCTACACCTTC
15	TRBV5-1	TRBJ1-1	-	few	CASSLGDVMNTEAFF	TGCGCCAGCAGCTTGGGGGATGTTATGAACACTGAAGCTTTCTTT
13	TRBV10-1	TRBJ1-5	-	many	CASETGSNQPQHF	TGCGCCAGTGAGACAGGCAGCAATCAGCCCCAGCATTTT
15	TRBV20-1	TRBJ1-1	-	many	CSARGGIKTVTEAFF	TGCAGTGCTAGAGGGGGGATAAAAACGGTTACTGAAGCTTTCTTT
13	TRBV3-1	TRBJ1-3	-	-	CASSPSVGNTIYF	TGTGCCAGCAGCCCTTCGGTTGGAAACACCATATATTTT
13	TRBV3-1	TRBJ1-1	-	many	CASSPTVDTEAFF	TGTGCCAGCAGCCCCACTGTTGACACTGAAGCTTTCTTT